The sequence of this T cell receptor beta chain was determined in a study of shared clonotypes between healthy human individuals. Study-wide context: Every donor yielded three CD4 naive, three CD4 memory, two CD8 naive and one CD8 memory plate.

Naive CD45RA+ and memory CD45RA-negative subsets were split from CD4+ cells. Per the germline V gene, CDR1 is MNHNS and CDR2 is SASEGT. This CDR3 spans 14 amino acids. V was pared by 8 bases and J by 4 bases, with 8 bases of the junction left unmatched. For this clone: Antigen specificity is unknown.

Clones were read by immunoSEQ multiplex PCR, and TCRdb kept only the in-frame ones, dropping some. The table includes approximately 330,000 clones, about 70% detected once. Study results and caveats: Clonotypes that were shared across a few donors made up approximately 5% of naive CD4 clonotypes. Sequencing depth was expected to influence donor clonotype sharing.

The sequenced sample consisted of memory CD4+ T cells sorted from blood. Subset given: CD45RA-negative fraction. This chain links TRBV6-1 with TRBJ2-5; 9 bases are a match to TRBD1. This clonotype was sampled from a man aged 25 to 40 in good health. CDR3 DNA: TGTGCCAGCTCTTGGAGACAGGGGGGAGAGACCCAGTACTTC. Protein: CASSWRQGGETQYF.